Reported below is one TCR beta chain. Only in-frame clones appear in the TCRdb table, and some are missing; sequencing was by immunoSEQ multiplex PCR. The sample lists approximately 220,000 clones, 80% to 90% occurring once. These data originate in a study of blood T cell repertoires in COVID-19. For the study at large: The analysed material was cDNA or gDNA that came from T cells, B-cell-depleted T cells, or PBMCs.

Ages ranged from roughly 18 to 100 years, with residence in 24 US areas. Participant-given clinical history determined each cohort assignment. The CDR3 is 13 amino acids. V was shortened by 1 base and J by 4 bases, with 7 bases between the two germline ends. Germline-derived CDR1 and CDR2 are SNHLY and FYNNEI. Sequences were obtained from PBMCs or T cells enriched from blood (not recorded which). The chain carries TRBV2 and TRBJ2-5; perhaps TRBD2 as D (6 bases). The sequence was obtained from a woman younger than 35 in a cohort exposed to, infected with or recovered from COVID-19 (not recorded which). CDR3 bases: TGTGCCAGCAGTGAAGGACTAGGAGAGACCCAGTACTTC. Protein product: CASSEGLGETQYF.